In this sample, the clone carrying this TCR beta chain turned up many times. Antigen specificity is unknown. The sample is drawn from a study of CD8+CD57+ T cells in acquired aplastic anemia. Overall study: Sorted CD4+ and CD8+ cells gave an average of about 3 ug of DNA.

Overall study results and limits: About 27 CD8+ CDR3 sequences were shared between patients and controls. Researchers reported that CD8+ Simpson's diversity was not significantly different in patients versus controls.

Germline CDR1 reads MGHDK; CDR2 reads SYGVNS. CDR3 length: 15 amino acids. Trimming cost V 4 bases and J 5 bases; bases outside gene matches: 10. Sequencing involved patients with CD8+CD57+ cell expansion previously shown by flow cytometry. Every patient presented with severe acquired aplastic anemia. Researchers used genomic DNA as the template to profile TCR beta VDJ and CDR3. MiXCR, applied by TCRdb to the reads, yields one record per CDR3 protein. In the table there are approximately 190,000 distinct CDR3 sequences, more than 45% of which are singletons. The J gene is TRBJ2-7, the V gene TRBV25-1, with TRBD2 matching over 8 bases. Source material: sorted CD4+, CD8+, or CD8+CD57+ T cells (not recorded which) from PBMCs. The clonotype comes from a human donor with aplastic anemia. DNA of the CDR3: TGTGCCAGCAGTGCCGACCTAGCGGGCCTGGACGAGCAGTACTTC. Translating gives CASSADLAGLDEQYF.